This T cell receptor beta chain emerged from a study of long-term antiretroviral therapy in people with HIV. There are 12 residues in the CDR3. Germline CDR1 reads MNHEY; CDR2 reads SVGAGI. V shed 6 bases and J shed 10 bases, with 13 bases lying between them. Researchers ran immunoSEQ v3.0 at survey level. Libraries were prepared by immunoSEQ multiplex PCR; TCRdb keeps only in-frame clonotypes and omits some of them. The data show approximately 18,000 clones, with about three quarters seen just once and over 12% held by the top ten. Only United States sites treated participants with HIV. Material: unsorted PBMCs, obtained less than 2.2 years before starting antiretroviral therapy. V and J are TRBV6-5 and TRBJ2-1; tentative D call: TRBD1 (5 bases). The origin of this receptor is a man aged 30-40 years with HIV. The CDR3, as DNA: TGTGCCAGCAGCTGGCAGGGCGGAGAGCAGTTCTTC. Translating gives CASSWQGGEQFF.